The 24 T cell receptor beta chains below were found in one sample sequenced in a study of Graves' ophthalmopathy and Graves' hyperthyroidism. Scientists amplified the TCR beta CDR3 regions from RNA transcripts. Scientists carried out first-round RT-PCR using HTBI primers and then a second-round multiplex PCR. In TCRdb, the multiplex PCR reads were re-called with MiXCR into one record per CDR3 protein. The sample lists roughly 1.1 million distinct CDR3 sequences, approximately 35% seen once, with over 8.5% in the top ten. The material sequenced was peripheral blood or thyroid tissue (not recorded which). The receptors here all came from an adult man with Graves' hyperthyroidism.

About this clonotype: A much larger clone lies one base from this, so it may be a read error. The chain links TRBV2 to TRBJ1-1, with D hard to call. Trimming stripped 3 bases from V and 6 bases from J, with 11 bases between. Germline CDR1 SNHLY, CDR2 FYNNEI. CDR3 length equals 13 residues. CDR3 residues: CASSDISYPEAFF. As DNA, the CDR3 is TGTGCCAGCAGTGACATCTCTTACCCTGAAGCTTTCTTT.

This clonotype has ten or more counts. V and J are TRBV20-1 and TRBJ1-2; D possibly corresponds to TRBD1 (5 bases). Germline CDR1 reads DFQATT; CDR2 reads SNEGSKA (reference sequence). The CDR3 is 10 residues long. Trimming pared 6 bases from V and 8 bases from J, leaving 10 bases between. The CDR3 loop is CSAIRGGYTF. DNA for the CDR3: TGCAGTGCAATAAGGGGAGGCTACACCTTC.

This clonotype has at least ten counts. CDR3 DNA sequence: TGTGCCACCAGTCCCGATGGCTACGAGCAGTACTTC. Its protein product is CATSPDGYEQYF. The chain is built from TRBV24-1 and TRBJ2-7; no clear D. This CDR3 comprises 12 residues. The germline V and J ends were trimmed by 6 bases and 3 bases, with 8 bases remaining between them. Germline CDR1 is KGHDR and CDR2 is SFDVKD.

The J gene is TRBJ2-5, the V gene TRBV10-3; 9 bases agree with TRBD2. Germline-derived CDR1 and CDR2 are ENHRY and SYGVKD. The V gene end was trimmed by 7 bases and the J gene end by 4 bases; junction bases not matched to a gene: 16. The CDR3 totals 17 residues. CDR3 sequence: CAITPPSGGLPTETQYF. The DNA for the CDR3 is TGTGCCATCACCCCCCCGAGCGGGGGGTTACCGACAGAGACCCAGTACTTC.

The chain carries TRBV6-2 or TRBV6-3 and TRBJ1-2, with D perhaps TRBD1 (5 bases). V lost 8 bases and J 0 bases, leaving 13 bases between the germline ends. This CDR3 contains 14 residues. Germline V gene lookup returns CDR1 MNHEY and CDR2 SVGEGT. This CDR3 is CASSGGRANYGYTF. In nucleotides, the CDR3 is TGTGCCAGCTCGGGGGGACGTGCTAACTATGGCTACACCTTC.

The chain has TRBV5-1 and TRBJ1-4; D not resolved. The V gene lost 5 bases and the J gene lost 8 bases, with 10 bases spanning the gap. Germline lookup yields CDR1 SGHRS and CDR2 YFSETQ. This CDR3 contains 12 residues. CDR3 bases: TGCGCCAGCAGGGAAGGATCGGAAAAACTGTTTTTT. It specifies CASREGSEKLFF.

The chain uses TRBV10-2 and TRBJ2-6; unclear D gene. From germline, CDR1 is WSHSY and CDR2 SAAADI. This CDR3 contains 16 residues. Trimming pared 4 bases from V and 2 bases from J, leaving 12 bases between. Here the CDR3 reads CASSATSETGANVLTF. CDR3 nucleotides: TGCGCCAGCAGTGCTACCAGCGAAACTGGGGCCAACGTCCTGACTTTC.

In DNA form, the CDR3 reads TGTGCCAGCAGCTTAGGCAGCAATCAGCCCCAGTACTTC. Its protein is CASSLGSNQPQYF. The V and J genes are TRBV7-3 and TRBJ2-5, with D uncertain. CDR1 is SGHTA and CDR2 is FQGTGA in the germline V gene. This CDR3 spans 13 amino acids. The V end lost 2 bases, the J end lost 9 bases, and 13 bases lay between the germline ends.

This clonotype was seen ten or more times. CDR3 sequence reads: CASSLDLTTGEREKLFF. The CDR3 DNA reads as TGTGCCAGCAGCTTGGACCTAACGACAGGGGAGAGAGAAAAACTGTTTTTT. The J gene is TRBJ1-4, the V gene TRBV5-8, with 8 bases aligning to TRBD1. Losses at the gene ends were 0 bases for V and 8 bases for J; bases not matched to a gene: 12. The CDR3 totals 17 residues. Germline V gene data show CDR1 as SGHTS and CDR2 as YDEGEE. The full variable domain, with the rest looked up from reference TRBV5-8 and TRBJ1-4, is EAGVTQSPTHLIKTRGQQATLRCSPISGHTSVYWYQQALGLGLQFLLWYDEGEERNRGNFPPRFSGRQFPNYSSELNVNALELEDSALYLCASSLDLTTGEREKLFFGSGTQLSVL.

Comments on this clonotype: Germline is not matched at one junction end, which may reflect a read error. The J gene is TRBJ2-6, the V gene TRBV7-6; no reliable D call. The germline V gene has CDR1 SGHVS and CDR2 FNYEAQ. The CDR3 sequence is 12 residues long. CDR3 amino acids: CASSLALNTEAF. The CDR3 nucleotides read TGTGCCAGCAGCTTAGCGCTGAACACTGAAGCTTTC. Filled out from reference TRBV7-6 and TRBJ2-6, the complete variable domain reads GAGVSQSPRYKVTKRGQDVALRCDPISGHVSLYWYRQALGQGPEFLTYFNYEAQQDKSGLPNDRFSAERPEGSISTLTIQRTEQRDSAMYRCASSLALNTEAFGAGSRLTVL.

The J gene is TRBJ1-2, the V gene TRBV2; no clear D. V lost 7 bases and J lost 5, with 14 bases in between. The CDR3 runs to 13 residues. Germline assignment: CDR1 SNHLY and CDR2 FYNNEI. The CDR3 protein is CASKANLGYGYTF. CDR3 in DNA: TGTGCCAGCAAGGCCAACCTGGGGTATGGCTACACCTTC.

This clonotype has a handful of counts. The V call is TRBV7-8, the J call TRBJ2-7; D possibly uses TRBD1 or TRBD2 (5 bases each). The CDR3 has 14 residues. Trimming took off 4 bases at V and 3 bases at J, with 13 bases between the two ends. Germline V gene lookup returns CDR1 SGHVS and CDR2 FQNEAQ. The CDR3 reads CASSSRDGNYEQYF. DNA for the CDR3: TGTGCCAGCAGCTCCCGGGACGGGAACTACGAGCAGTACTTC.

This clonotype was seen at least ten times. The V call is TRBV7-9, the J call TRBJ2-7; D call uncertain. Germline values: CDR1 SEHNR, CDR2 FQNEAQ (reference sequence). Trimming took 7 bases from V and 0 from J, leaving 13 bases between them. This CDR3 has 14 amino acids. This chain's CDR3 is CASKFGGSSYEQYF. The DNA for the CDR3 is TGTGCCAGCAAGTTCGGCGGAAGCTCCTACGAGCAGTACTTC.

This clonotype was counted between two and nine times. The chain is built from TRBV29-1 and TRBJ2-3; D is unresolved. Trimming removed 6 bases from V and 4 bases from J, with 14 bases in between. There are 13 residues in the CDR3. Germline V gene data show CDR1 as SQVTM and CDR2 as ANQGSEA. CDR3 sequence reads: CSVDLELSDTQYF. CDR3 nucleotides: TGCAGCGTGGACCTAGAGTTGTCAGATACGCAGTATTTT.

The V call is TRBV4-1, the J call TRBJ2-2, with a tentative D call TRBD2 (6 bases). Deletions cut 4 bases from V and 4 bases from J, with 16 bases between. This CDR3 contains 16 residues. CDR1 MGHRA and CDR2 YSYEKL come from the germline V gene. This chain's CDR3 is CASSPPVLGGTGELFF. The DNA of the CDR3 is TGCGCCAGCAGCCCCCCCGTACTGGGAGGCACCGGGGAGCTGTTTTTT.

The chain couples TRBV2 to TRBJ1-4; 7 nucleotides line up with TRBD1. Germline V gene lookup returns CDR1 SNHLY and CDR2 FYNNEI. The CDR3 spans 16 residues. V shed 3 bases, J shed 8 bases, and the junction held 12 bases outside the gene matches. The CDR3 here is CASSDRFGSGGEKLFF. DNA of the CDR3: TGTGCCAGCAGTGATCGCTTTGGGTCAGGGGGAGAAAAACTGTTTTTT.

This clonotype was counted many times. The gene calls are TRBV7-9 and TRBJ2-5; tentative D call: TRBD1 (6 bases). Germline V gives CDR1 SEHNR, CDR2 FQNEAQ (reference sequence). Trimming removed 5 bases from V and 2 bases from J, with 12 bases in between. This CDR3 is 14 amino acids long. CDR3 nucleotide sequence: TGTGCCAGCAGCCTACGGGGACAACAAGAGACCCAGTACTTC. Protein product: CASSLRGQQETQYF. Drawing the rest from reference TRBV7-9 and TRBJ2-5, the complete variable domain is DTGVSQNPRHKITKRGQNVTFRCDPISEHNRLYWYRQTLGQGPEFLTYFQNEAQLEKSRLLSDRFSAERPKGSFSTLEIQRTEQGDSAMYLCASSLRGQQETQYFGPGTRLLVL.

This clonotype was seen ten or more times. The CDR3 region is CASSLAVGDGYTF. The DNA for the CDR3 is TGCGCCAGCAGCTTGGCCGTTGGAGATGGCTACACCTTC. The rearrangement uses TRBV5-1 and TRBJ1-2; D unresolved. The CDR3 runs to 13 residues. CDR1 is SGHRS, CDR2 YFSETQ, per germline. V gave up 0 bases and J gave up 6 bases, with 9 bases separating them.

To note about this clonotype: This likely comes from a read error, as the CDR3 has no conserved phenylalanine or tryptophan at its end. The DNA is left out, because the CDR3 cannot be placed on it with certainty; the CDR3 is given as TCRdb lists it. This chain joins TRBV11-2 and TRBJ1-2. The CDR3 length equals 9 residues, ends included. Looked up from germline, CDR1 is SGHAT and CDR2 is FQNNGV. The CDR3 region is CASSFAHNL.

The table lists this clonotype with a few counts. V usage is TRBV6-5 and J usage is TRBJ1-5; D gene uncertain. Per the germline V gene, CDR1 is MNHEY and CDR2 is SVGAGI. The length of the CDR3 is 13 residues. The V and J ends lost 5 bases and 4 bases respectively, with 9 bases between them. This CDR3 reads CASSTSWNQPQHF. DNA for the CDR3: TGTGCCAGCAGTACCTCATGGAATCAGCCCCAGCATTTT.

This clonotype was observed a few times. The gene calls are TRBV5-8 and TRBJ1-2; TRBD1 aligns across 9 bases. The CDR3 runs to 15 residues. J lost 6 bases, V lost 4 bases, and 10 bases had no gene match. Germline V gene data show CDR1 as SGHTS and CDR2 as YDEGEE. The CDR3 is CASSRRRDREDGYTF. CDR3 DNA: TGTGCCAGCAGCCGCCGCCGGGACAGGGAGGATGGCTACACCTTC.

There are many counts of this clonotype. V and J are TRBV29-1 and TRBJ2-5, with TRBD1 matching 11 bases. V trimming: 7 bases; J trimming: 8 bases; junction bases outside the gene matches: 6. The CDR3 totals 12 residues. Germline CDR1 is SQVTM and CDR2 is ANQGSEA. CDR3 region: CSGRDRGITQYF. For the CDR3, the DNA is TGCAGCGGCAGGGACAGGGGGATCACCCAGTACTTC.

This clonotype was picked up a small number of times. This rearrangement joins TRBV6-5 to TRBJ1-5, with a possible D match to TRBD1 (5 bases). Between the trimmed V and J ends, which lost 6 bases and 5 bases, there was a span of 17 bases. The CDR3 runs to 15 residues. CDR1 is MNHEY, CDR2 SVGAGI, per germline. The CDR3 DNA follows: TGTGCCAGCAGCCGGAGGGACGGAATTTATCAGCCCCAGCATTTT. It specifies CASSRRDGIYQPQHF.

This clonotype has more than one count but fewer than ten. The chain links TRBV4-1 to TRBJ2-6; TRBD2 matches 7 bases. Germline V gene data show CDR1 as MGHRA and CDR2 as YSYEKL. This CDR3 spans 17 amino acids. J was trimmed by 2 bases and V by 4 bases; bases with no gene match: 8. The CDR3 region is CASSRLRRGTGANVLTF. CDR3 DNA sequence: TGCGCCAGCAGCCGTTTACGGCGGGGGACTGGGGCCAACGTCCTGACTTTC.